The text below deals with one T cell receptor (beta chain). Its specificity is not known. TCRdb re-called the 5' RACE reads through MiXCR, storing one row per CDR3 protein. The data hold about 810,000 distinct CDR3 sequences, with roughly an eighth observed a single time. This specimen comes from a study of identical twins. From germline, CDR1 is LNHNV and CDR2 YYDKDF (reference sequence). The V end lost 0 bases, the J end lost 2 bases, and 8 bases lay between the germline ends. CDR3 length equals 14 residues. Study-level points and caveats: The models gave estimates that fell short of the out-of-frame TCR alpha sharing seen in monozygotic twins. Because invariant MAIT and iNKT cells could be present, zero-insertion analyses could be partly confounded. Not following the same donors, the study drew its conclusions from cross-sectional statistical analysis.

These same records also appear under a second study, on yellow fever vaccine responses in identical twins.

The chain employs TRBV15 and TRBJ2-7, with D unclear. The clonotype originates from a young woman in good health. Source material: PBMCs. CDR3 sequence (DNA): TGTGCCACCAGCAGAGAGTCGGTTACCTACGAGCAGTACTTC. Amino acid sequence: CATSRESVTYEQYF. Full variable domain (rest looked up from reference TRBV15 and TRBJ2-7): DAMVIQNPRYQVTQFGKPVTLSCSQTLNHNVMYWYQQKSSQAPKLLFHYYDKDFNNEADTPDNFQSRRPNTSFCFLDIRSPGLGDTAMYLCATSRESVTYEQYFGPGTRLTVT.